This entry lists 6 T cell receptor beta chains sequenced from one sample in a study of naive and memory T cell subsets. Study conclusions and caveats: A few larger clonotypes appeared in naive repertoires, especially CD8, possibly memory cells re-expressing CD45RA.

For these receptors, no antigen is known. Two oligonucleotides, mixed equimolar, formed the beta constant-region primer covering TRBC1 and TRBC2. Four rounds of PCR amplified the ligated cDNA using nested alpha and beta constant-region primers plus SP2. TCRdb ran MiXCR on the UMI-ligation and nested PCR reads and lists one entry per CDR3 protein. The sample includes over 110,000 distinct CDR3 sequences, more than 15% of them seen just once. The sequencing sample was made of naive CD8+ T cells from blood. These receptors originate from a human donor in good health.

This clonotype was picked up a small number of times. This rearrangement joins TRBV12-3 or TRBV12-4 to TRBJ2-7, with TRBD2 matching 7 bases. The CDR3 extends over 13 amino acids. J lost 3 bases, V lost 5 bases, and 4 bases had no gene match. This CDR3 reads CASSAGLYYEQYF. In nucleotides, the CDR3 is TGTGCCAGCAGTGCGGGACTATACTACGAGCAGTACTTC.

The rearrangement joins TRBV12-3 or TRBV12-4 to TRBJ1-2; D possibly corresponds to TRBD1 (5 bases). The CDR3 runs to 11 residues. V was clipped by 6 bases and J by 5 bases, with 7 bases between them. CDR3 in DNA: TGTGCCAGCAGGACAGCATATGGCTACACCTTC. It codes for CASRTAYGYTF.

The chain's CDR3 is CASRPLISSGNTIYF. In DNA form, the CDR3 reads TGTGCCAGCAGACCCCTGATAAGCTCTGGAAACACCATATATTTT. This rearrangement joins TRBV6-4 to TRBJ1-3, with unresolved D. V was trimmed by 6 bases and J by 0 bases, leaving 12 bases between them. Looked up from germline, CDR1 is MRHNA and CDR2 is SNTAGT. This CDR3 has 15 amino acids.

V gene TRBV4-3 combines with J gene TRBJ2-1; a possible D gene is TRBD1 (6 bases). Germline assignment: CDR1 LGHNA and CDR2 YSLEER. The CDR3 spans 13 residues. V was pared by 3 bases and J by 3 bases, with 6 bases between. In DNA form, the CDR3 reads TGCGCCAGCAGCCAGGACAGCTACAATGAGCAGTTCTTC. It specifies CASSQDSYNEQFF.

Only a few counts were recorded for this clonotype. This chain links TRBV29-1 with TRBJ2-6; D might be TRBD1 or TRBD2, each matching 5 bases. The germline V and J ends were trimmed by 3 bases and 3 bases, with 12 bases remaining between them. The CDR3 is made up of 15 amino acids. CDR1 and CDR2 (germline): SQVTM, ANQGSEA. The chain's CDR3 is CSVDVYGGGANVLTF. CDR3 sequence (DNA): TGCAGCGTTGACGTTTATGGGGGTGGGGCCAACGTCCTGACTTTC.

The genes are TRBV4-3 and TRBJ2-1; D is uncertain. With 0 bases removed from V and 5 bases from J, the gap between germline ends came to 8 bases. This CDR3 has 14 residues. CDR1 and CDR2 from the germline V gene are LGHNA and YSLEER. Here the CDR3 DNA reads TGCGCCAGCAGCCAAGATTTGGGAAACAATGAGCAGTTCTTC. Encoded protein: CASSQDLGNNEQFF.